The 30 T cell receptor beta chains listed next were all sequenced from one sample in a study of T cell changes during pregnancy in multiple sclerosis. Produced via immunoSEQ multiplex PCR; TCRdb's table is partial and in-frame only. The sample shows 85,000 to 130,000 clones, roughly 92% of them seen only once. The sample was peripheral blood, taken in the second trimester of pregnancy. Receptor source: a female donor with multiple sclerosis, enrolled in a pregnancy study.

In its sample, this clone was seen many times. The CDR3: CASSLLGLAGGDSRDTQYF. CDR3 bases: TGTGCCAGCAGTTTATTGGGACTAGCGGGAGGGGACTCTCGAGATACGCAGTATTTT. J is TRBJ2-3 and V is TRBV27; 16 nucleotides line up with TRBD2. The V gene end was trimmed by 1 base and the J gene end by 5 bases; junction bases not matched to a gene: 9. This CDR3 has 19 residues. The germline V gene encodes CDR1 MNHEY and CDR2 SMNVEV (reference sequence).

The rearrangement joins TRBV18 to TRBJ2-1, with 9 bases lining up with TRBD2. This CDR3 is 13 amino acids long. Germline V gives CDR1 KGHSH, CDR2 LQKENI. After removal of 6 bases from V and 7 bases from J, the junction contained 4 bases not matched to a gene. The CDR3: CASSPGLANEQFF. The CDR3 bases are TGTGCCAGCTCCCCGGGACTAGCTAATGAGCAGTTCTTC.

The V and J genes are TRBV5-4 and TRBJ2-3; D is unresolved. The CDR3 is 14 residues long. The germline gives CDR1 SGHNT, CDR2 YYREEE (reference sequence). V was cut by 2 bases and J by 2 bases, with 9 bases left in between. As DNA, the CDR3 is TGTGCCAGCAGCTTCATTACTTCCACAGATACGCAGTATTTT. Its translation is CASSFITSTDTQYF.

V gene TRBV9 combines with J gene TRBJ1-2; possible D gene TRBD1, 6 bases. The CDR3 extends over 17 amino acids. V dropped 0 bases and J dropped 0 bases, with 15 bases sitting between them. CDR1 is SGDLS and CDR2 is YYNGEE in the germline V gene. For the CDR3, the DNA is TGTGCCAGCAGCGTAGGGGAGGGGGGTAGGGCTAACTATGGCTACACCTTC. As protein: CASSVGEGGRANYGYTF. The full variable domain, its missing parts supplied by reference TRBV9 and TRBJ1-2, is DSGVTQTPKHLITATGQRVTLRCSPRSGDLSVYWYQQSLDQGLQFLIQYYNGEERAKGNILERFSAQQFPDLHSELNLSSLELGDSALYFCASSVGEGGRANYGYTFGSGTRLTVV.

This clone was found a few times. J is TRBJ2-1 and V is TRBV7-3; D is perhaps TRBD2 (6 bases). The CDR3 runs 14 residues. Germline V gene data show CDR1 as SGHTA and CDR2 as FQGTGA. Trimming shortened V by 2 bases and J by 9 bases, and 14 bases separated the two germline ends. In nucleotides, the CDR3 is TGTGCCAGCAGCTTATGGCAGGGAGGTGGTGAGCAGTTCTTC. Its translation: CASSLWQGGGEQFF.

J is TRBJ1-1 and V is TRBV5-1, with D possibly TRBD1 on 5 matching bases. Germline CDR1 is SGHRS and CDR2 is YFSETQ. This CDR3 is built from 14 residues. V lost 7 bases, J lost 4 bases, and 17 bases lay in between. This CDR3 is CASGREGRGTEAFF. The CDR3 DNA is TGCGCCAGCGGGAGGGAGGGGCGAGGCACTGAAGCTTTCTTT.

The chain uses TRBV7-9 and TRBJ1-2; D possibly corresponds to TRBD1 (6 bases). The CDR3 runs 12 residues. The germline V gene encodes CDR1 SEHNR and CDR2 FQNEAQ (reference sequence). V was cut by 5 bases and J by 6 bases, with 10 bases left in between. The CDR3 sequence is CASSPGTNGYTF. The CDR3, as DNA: TGTGCCAGCAGCCCCGGGACAAATGGCTACACCTTC. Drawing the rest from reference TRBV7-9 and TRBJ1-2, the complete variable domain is DTGVSQNPRHKITKRGQNVTFRCDPISEHNRLYWYRQTLGQGPEFLTYFQNEAQLEKSRLLSDRFSAERPKGSFSTLEIQRTEQGDSAMYLCASSPGTNGYTFGSGTRLTVV.

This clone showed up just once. DNA for the CDR3: TGTGCCAGCAGCGTAGCATGGCTTGACAGGGACCCGACCGGGGAGCTGTTTTTT. Translated, it gives CASSVAWLDRDPTGELFF. The V and J genes are TRBV9 and TRBJ2-2, with 7 bases matching TRBD1. Germline CDR1 SGDLS, CDR2 YYNGEE. This CDR3 comprises 18 residues. V was pared by 0 bases and J by 5 bases, with 13 bases of the junction left unmatched.

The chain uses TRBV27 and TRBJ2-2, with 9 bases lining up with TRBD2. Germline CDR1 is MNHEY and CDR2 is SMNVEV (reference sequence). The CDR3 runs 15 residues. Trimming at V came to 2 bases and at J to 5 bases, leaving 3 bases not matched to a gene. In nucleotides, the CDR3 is TGTGCCAGCAGTTTACGACTAGCGGTAACCGGGGAGCTGTTTTTT. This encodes CASSLRLAVTGELFF.

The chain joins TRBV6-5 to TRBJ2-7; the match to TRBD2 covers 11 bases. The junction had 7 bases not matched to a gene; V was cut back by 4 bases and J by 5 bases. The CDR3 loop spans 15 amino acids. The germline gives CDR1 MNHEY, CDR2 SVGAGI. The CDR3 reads CASSSQSSGGHEQYF. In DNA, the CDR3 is TGTGCCAGCAGTTCCCAATCTAGCGGGGGGCACGAGCAGTACTTC.

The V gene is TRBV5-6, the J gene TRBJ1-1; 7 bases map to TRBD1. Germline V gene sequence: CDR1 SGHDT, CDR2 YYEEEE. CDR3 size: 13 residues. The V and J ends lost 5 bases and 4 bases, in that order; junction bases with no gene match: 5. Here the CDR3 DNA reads TGTGCCAGCAGTCGGACAGGTGTCACTGAAGCTTTCTTT. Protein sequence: CASSRTGVTEAFF.

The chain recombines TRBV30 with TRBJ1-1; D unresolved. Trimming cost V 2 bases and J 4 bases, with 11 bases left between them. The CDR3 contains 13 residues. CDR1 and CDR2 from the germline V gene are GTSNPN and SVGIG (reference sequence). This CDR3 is CAWSIGGITEAFF. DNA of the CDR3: TGTGCCTGGAGTATTGGAGGGATCACTGAAGCTTTCTTT.

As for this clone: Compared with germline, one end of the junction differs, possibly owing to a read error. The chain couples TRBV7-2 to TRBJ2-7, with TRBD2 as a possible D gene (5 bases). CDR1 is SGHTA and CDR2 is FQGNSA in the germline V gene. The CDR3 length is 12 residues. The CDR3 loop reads CASSPGRGIGSF. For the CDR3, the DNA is TGTGCCAGCAGCCCCGGTCGGGGTATCGGGTCCTTC.

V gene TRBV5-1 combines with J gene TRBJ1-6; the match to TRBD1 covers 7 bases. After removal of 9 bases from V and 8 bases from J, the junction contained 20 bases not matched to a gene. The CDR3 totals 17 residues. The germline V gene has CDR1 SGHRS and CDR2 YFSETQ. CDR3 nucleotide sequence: TGCGCCATTTACCTCAACGGAGGGGGCCCGGGGTATTCACCCCTCCACTTT. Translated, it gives CAIYLNGGGPGYSPLHF.

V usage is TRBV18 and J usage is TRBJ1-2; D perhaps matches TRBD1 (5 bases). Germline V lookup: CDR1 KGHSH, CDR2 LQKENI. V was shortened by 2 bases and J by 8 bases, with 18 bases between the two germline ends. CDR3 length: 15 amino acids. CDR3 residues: CASSPTGRGDVGYTF. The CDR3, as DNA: TGTGCCAGCTCACCAACGGGGCGGGGAGATGTCGGCTACACCTTC.

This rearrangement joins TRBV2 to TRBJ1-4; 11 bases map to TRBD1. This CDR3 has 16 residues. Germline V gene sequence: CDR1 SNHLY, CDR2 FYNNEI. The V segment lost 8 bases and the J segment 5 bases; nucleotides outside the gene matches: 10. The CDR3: CASLRDRGSSNEKLFF. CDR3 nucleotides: TGTGCCAGCCTCCGGGACAGGGGGTCTTCGAATGAAAAACTGTTTTTT.

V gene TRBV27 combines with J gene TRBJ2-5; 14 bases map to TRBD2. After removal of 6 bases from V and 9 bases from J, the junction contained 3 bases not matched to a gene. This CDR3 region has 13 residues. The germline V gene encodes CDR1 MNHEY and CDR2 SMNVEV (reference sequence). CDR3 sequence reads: CASSPTSGRAQYF. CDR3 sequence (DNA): TGTGCCAGCAGCCCGACTAGCGGGAGGGCCCAGTACTTC.

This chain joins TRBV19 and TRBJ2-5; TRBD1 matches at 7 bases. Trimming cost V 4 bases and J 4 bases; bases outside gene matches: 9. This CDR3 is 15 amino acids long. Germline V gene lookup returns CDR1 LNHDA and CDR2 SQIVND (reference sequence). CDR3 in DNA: TGTGCCAGTAGTACGACTACAGGGGTTCGAGAGACCCAGTACTTC. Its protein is CASSTTTGVRETQYF.

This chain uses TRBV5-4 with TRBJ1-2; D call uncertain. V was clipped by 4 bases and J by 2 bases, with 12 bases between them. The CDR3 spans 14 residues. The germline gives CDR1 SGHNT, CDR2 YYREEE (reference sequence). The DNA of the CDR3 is TGTGCCAGCAGCCGCCCGTCGGGGAACTATGGCTACACCTTC. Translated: CASSRPSGNYGYTF. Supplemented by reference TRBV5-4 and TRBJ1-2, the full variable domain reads ETGVTQSPTHLIKTRGQQVTLRCSSQSGHNTVSWYQQALGQGPQFIFQYYREEENGRGNFPPRFSGLQFPNYSSELNVNALELDDSALYLCASSRPSGNYGYTFGSGTRLTVV.

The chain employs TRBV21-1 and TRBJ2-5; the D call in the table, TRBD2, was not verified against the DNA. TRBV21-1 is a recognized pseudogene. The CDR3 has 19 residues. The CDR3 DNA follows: TGTGCCAGCAGCTCAAATTCCGAGGCCGGGACTCAGTACCAAGAGACCCAGTACTTC. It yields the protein CASSSNSEAGTQYQETQYF.

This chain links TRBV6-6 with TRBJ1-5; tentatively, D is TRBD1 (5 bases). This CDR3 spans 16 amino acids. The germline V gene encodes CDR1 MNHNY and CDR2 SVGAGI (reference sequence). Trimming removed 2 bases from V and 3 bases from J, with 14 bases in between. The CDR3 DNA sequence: TGTGCCAGCAGTTACACCCTCGGACAAGCCAATCAGCCCCAGCATTTT. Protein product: CASSYTLGQANQPQHF.

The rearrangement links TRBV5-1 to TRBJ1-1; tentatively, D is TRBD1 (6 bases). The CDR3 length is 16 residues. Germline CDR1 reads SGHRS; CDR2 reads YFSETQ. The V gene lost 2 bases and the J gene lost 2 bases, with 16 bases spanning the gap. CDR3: CASSLDTQGGNTEAFF. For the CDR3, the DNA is TGCGCCAGCAGCTTAGATACACAAGGGGGTAACACTGAAGCTTTCTTT.

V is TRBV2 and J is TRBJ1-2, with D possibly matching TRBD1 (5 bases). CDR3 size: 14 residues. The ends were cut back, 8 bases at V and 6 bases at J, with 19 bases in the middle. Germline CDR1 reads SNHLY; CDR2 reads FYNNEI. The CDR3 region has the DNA TGTGCCAGCTCGTGGGTCAGGGAGGTGGATGGCTACACCTTC. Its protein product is CASSWVREVDGYTF.

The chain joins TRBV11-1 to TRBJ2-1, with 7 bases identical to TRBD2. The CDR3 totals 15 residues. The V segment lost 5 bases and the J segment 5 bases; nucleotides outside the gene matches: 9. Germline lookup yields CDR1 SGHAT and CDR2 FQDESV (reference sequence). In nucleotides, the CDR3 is TGTGCCAGCAGCCGGAGCGGGGCCCTTAACAATGAGCAGTTCTTC. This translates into CASSRSGALNNEQFF.

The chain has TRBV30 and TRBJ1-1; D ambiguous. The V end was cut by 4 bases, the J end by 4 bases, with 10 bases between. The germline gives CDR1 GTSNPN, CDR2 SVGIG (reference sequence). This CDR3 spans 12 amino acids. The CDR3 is CAWTPWATEAFF. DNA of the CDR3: TGTGCCTGGACACCTTGGGCCACTGAAGCTTTCTTT.

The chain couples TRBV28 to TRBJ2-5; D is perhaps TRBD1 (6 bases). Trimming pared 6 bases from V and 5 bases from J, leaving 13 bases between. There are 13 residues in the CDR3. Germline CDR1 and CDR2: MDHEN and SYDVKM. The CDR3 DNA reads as TGTGCCAGCAGCTCAGGGGTCGTTGAGACCCAGTACTTC. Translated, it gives CASSSGVVETQYF.

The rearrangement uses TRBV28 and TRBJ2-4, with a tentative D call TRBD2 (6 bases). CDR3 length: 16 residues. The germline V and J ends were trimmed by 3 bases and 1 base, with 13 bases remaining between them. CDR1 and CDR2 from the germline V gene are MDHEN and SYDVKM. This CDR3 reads CASSFRGRQAKNIQYF. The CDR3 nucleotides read TGTGCCAGCAGTTTTCGGGGGAGACAGGCCAAAAACATTCAGTACTTC.

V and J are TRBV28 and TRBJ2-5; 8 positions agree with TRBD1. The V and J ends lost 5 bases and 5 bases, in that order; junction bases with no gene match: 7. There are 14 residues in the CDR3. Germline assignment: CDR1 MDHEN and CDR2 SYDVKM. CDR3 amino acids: CASSPAGGEETQYF. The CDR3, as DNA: TGTGCCAGCAGTCCGGCAGGGGGCGAGGAGACCCAGTACTTC.

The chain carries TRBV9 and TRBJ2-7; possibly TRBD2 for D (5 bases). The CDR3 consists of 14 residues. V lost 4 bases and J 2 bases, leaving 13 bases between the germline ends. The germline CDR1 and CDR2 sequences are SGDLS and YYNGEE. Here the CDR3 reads CASSRASGTYEQYF. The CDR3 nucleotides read TGTGCCAGCAGCCGGGCGAGCGGCACCTACGAGCAGTACTTC.

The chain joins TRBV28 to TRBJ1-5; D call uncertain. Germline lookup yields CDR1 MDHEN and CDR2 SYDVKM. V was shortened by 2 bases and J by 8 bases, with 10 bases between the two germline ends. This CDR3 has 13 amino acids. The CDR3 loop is CASSLPPQKPQHF. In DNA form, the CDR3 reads TGTGCCAGCAGTTTACCCCCCCAAAAGCCCCAGCATTTT.